This TCR beta chain was captured in a study of T cells in women clearing cervical HPV infection (dated by TCRdb to the late 2010s). Some background on the complete study: Cases were approximately 25 women with histologically confirmed HPV16-related CIN3 or worse, including a couple of invasive cancers. An exploratory proof-of-principle case-control study, nested within the Guanacaste HPV Natural History Study in Costa Rica, was conducted to compare TCR repertoires across cervical HPV16 outcomes. Controls were 25 to 30 women whose single incident HPV16 infection cleared within 12 months without precancer or cancer developing. Cases had a median age of roughly 30 years compared with approximately 41 for controls, and baseline characteristics showed no significant differences between the groups. In the parent cohort, some 10,000 women aged 18 or older were enrolled in Guanacaste, Costa Rica, during about 1992 to 1995 and were followed for six to seven years. Among cases, blood sampling came a median of approximately 150 days after lesion detection, with an interquartile range of about 80 to 210 days. Since only a few of the women had HLA typing available, the possibility that HLA type was acting as a confounder could not be ruled out. Five blinded duplicates per group were added as quality controls, so that 60 or so samples were obtained: roughly 50 participants and roughly ten replicates. Cases and controls were matched on age within five years and on year of sample collection. Blood from cases was collected at the visit at which the lesion was first identified, whereas blood from controls was collected once infection was no longer detected.

The immunoSEQ assay used multiplex PCR to amplify TCR beta CDR3 regions from an average of approximately 1,100 ng of genomic DNA per sample. Primer bias was corrected in the assay by using a complete synthetic TCR repertoire to establish an amplification baseline. The amplicons were sequenced on the Illumina platform. The published analysis was carried out like this. Sequences were error-corrected by clustering with frequency ratios and a modified nearest-neighbor algorithm and were then analyzed in the immunoSEQ Analyzer with IMGT gene definitions. At each rarefaction depth, TCR richness and evenness were averaged across 20 rarefaction repeats, and any sample with fewer sequences than the depth was left out. V, D and J gene relative abundances were compared between groups with Wilcoxon rank sum tests, applying FDR correction. An intraclass correlation of around 96% for TCR richness and an average of around 80% across about 66 gene segments were obtained from the blinded duplicates. TCRdb stores this immuneACCESS table with in-frame sequences only. Part of the clones is absent; in the studies checked, under half of the shortfall reflects unresolved V genes, and no reason is known for the rest. The V and J calls and clone size were taken over from that table, and D and trimming were inferred from the DNA. The table for this sample lists approximately 39,000 clones. The ten top clones hold less than 4% of the sample.

Trimming takes 4 bases from V and 8 bases from J, and the germline ends sit 20 bases apart. The germline V gene supplies CDR1 MDHEN and CDR2 SYDVKM. From the cysteine up to the phenylalanine, the CDR3 has a length of 16 residues. Part of the CDR3 DNA is given, 39 bases translated from base 1. Every participant had a single incident cervical HPV16 infection, and women with prevalent HPV16 infections were excluded. Cervical HPV DNA was detected with MY09/MY11 PCR, and genotyping was done by dot-blot hybridization. About 15 mL of heparinized blood were centrifuged, and the buffy coat was aliquoted, frozen at -30°C, then stored at -80°C. Genomic DNA was extracted from buffy coat specimens using QIAGEN kits. What the work shows at the level of the full study, not this receptor alone: The cross-sectional design could not show whether the associations came before the infection or were a result of it, and neither effector/memory subsets nor HPV-specific T cells were isolated. Across sequencing depths, CIN3+ cases showed significantly higher TCR repertoire richness than controls, but evenness did not differ between the groups. Random forest classifiers combining richness and V gene abundances distinguished cases from controls with an estimated AUC of around 0.79. Cases had lower TRBV6-7 relative abundance than controls (0.11% versus 0.16%; Bonferroni P = 0.0008). T-cell numbers per sample were unknown, so richness differences could reflect varying T-cell content rather than repertoire biology.

As to this clone: Its antigen is not yet known. The CDR3 end lies 3 residues beyond the end of the read and is filled in from the germline J gene.

This chain is built from TRBV28 and TRBJ1-4, with TRBD1 tentatively as D gene (5 bases match). The material sequenced was blood buffy coat. The TCR originated in a woman between 18 and 75 years old with a cervical HPV16 infection that either progressed to CIN3+ or cleared (not recorded which). The CDR3 sequence is CASSSGQGTLSEKLFF. CDR3 DNA, as far as it was read: TGTGCCAGCAGTTCTGGGCAGGGCACGCTTTCGGAAAAA.